One and the same sample provided the 31 T cell receptor beta chains below, sequenced in a study of neurological immune-mediated disorders. TCRdb re-called the 5' RACE reads with MiXCR, one entry per CDR3 protein. Here the sample spans 45,000 or so distinct CDR3 sequences, under 3.5% being singletons. Sequencing input: PBMCs. These receptors were taken from a woman aged 50 to 65 with multiple sclerosis.

This clonotype has a count of ten or more. This rearrangement joins TRBV20-1 to TRBJ2-3; D remains unclear. The CDR3 is 12 amino acids. Germline V gene lookup returns CDR1 DFQATT and CDR2 SNEGSKA (reference sequence). Trimming took 4 bases from V and 2 from J, leaving 7 bases between them. The CDR3 DNA is TGCAGTGCTAAGACCATCACAGATACGCAGTATTTT. This gives the protein CSAKTITDTQYF.

The table lists this clonotype with many counts. The rearrangement joins TRBV11-2 to TRBJ2-1, with 9 bases that match TRBD2. Germline V lookup: CDR1 SGHAT, CDR2 FQNNGV. The CDR3 has 16 amino acids. V lost 3 bases and J lost 1; bases outside the gene matches: 4. CDR3 sequence: CASSFTSGLSYNEQFF. The CDR3 nucleotides read TGTGCCAGCAGCTTTACTAGCGGGTTATCCTACAATGAGCAGTTCTTC. Full variable domain (rest looked up from reference TRBV11-2 and TRBJ2-1): EAGVAQSPRYKIIEKRQSVAFWCNPISGHATLYWYQQILGQGPKLLIQFQNNGVVDDSQLPKDRFSAERLKGVDSTLKIQPAKLEDSAVYLCASSFTSGLSYNEQFFGPGTRLTVL.

This clonotype came up many times. The chain combines TRBV20-1 with TRBJ2-3; 8 bases line up with TRBD1. CDR1 and CDR2 (germline): DFQATT, SNEGSKA (reference sequence). V lost 6 bases and J lost 2; bases outside the gene matches: 10. The CDR3 consists of 15 residues. CDR3 bases: TGCAGTGCCACGACCCGGGACAGGTCCACAGATACGCAGTATTTT. It encodes CSATTRDRSTDTQYF.

This clonotype was recorded a few times. Being one base from a much bigger clone, this may be a read error. The J gene is TRBJ1-1, the V gene TRBV6-5, with 10 bases aligning to TRBD1. Germline V gene lookup returns CDR1 MNHEY and CDR2 SVGAGI. This CDR3 spans 14 amino acids. V trimming: 5 bases; J trimming: 6 bases; junction bases outside the gene matches: 6. CDR3 sequence (DNA): TGTGCCAGCAGTGACGGGACAGGGGTGGCTGAAGCTTTCTTT. It is translated as CASSDGTGVAEAFF.

This clonotype occurred many times. The CDR3: CSVISTSKGQETQYF. In DNA, the CDR3 is TGCAGTGTAATTTCTACCAGCAAAGGGCAAGAGACCCAGTACTTC. This sequence joins TRBV20-1 and TRBJ2-5; D not certain. The CDR3 spans 15 residues. V lost 7 bases and J 2 bases, leaving 20 bases between the germline ends. Per the germline V gene, CDR1 is DFQATT and CDR2 is SNEGSKA (reference sequence).

In its sample, this clonotype was seen many times. This chain uses TRBV20-1 with TRBJ2-2; D is undetermined. Germline V gene sequence: CDR1 DFQATT, CDR2 SNEGSKA (reference sequence). The CDR3 runs to 14 residues. The ends were cut back, 6 bases at V and 5 bases at J, with 16 bases in the middle. The chain's CDR3 is CSAHTRRLTGELFF. The CDR3 nucleotides are TGCAGTGCCCACACTCGACGCCTGACCGGGGAGCTGTTTTTT.

The chain is built from TRBV20-1 and TRBJ1-6; D gene ambiguous. Trimming removed 0 bases at V and 4 bases at J, with 7 bases between. The CDR3 runs to 14 residues. The germline V gene has CDR1 DFQATT and CDR2 SNEGSKA (reference sequence). The CDR3 nucleotides are TGCAGTGCTAGAGATACGGGGTATAATTCACCCCTCCACTTT. The encoded protein is CSARDTGYNSPLHF.

This clonotype was found many times. The chain uses TRBV15 and TRBJ2-5; a weak D match, TRBD1 (6 bases). Per the germline V gene, CDR1 is LNHNV and CDR2 is YYDKDF (reference sequence). The CDR3 length is 14 residues. Trimming took 0 bases from V and 5 from J, leaving 10 bases between them. The CDR3 region has the DNA TGTGCCACCAGCAGAGATGTGAGGGGGGAGACCCAGTACTTC. It encodes CATSRDVRGETQYF.

This clonotype was detected many times. V and J are TRBV10-1 and TRBJ2-3, with no clear D. Germline V gives CDR1 WNHNN, CDR2 SYGVQD (reference sequence). V was cut by 0 bases and J by 0 bases, with 10 bases left in between. The CDR3 is 16 residues long. This CDR3 is CASSESTFSSTDTQYF. CDR3 bases: TGCGCCAGCAGTGAGTCGACTTTTTCCAGCACAGATACGCAGTATTTT.

At least ten counts were recorded for this clonotype. The gene calls are TRBV7-8 and TRBJ2-5, with D hard to call. The CDR3 length is 14 residues. Germline loops: CDR1 SGHVS, CDR2 FQNEAQ. Trimming pared 0 bases from V and 5 bases from J, leaving 10 bases between. For the CDR3, the DNA is TGTGCCAGCAGCTTAGCTTACGGGTTGGAGACCCAGTACTTC. As protein: CASSLAYGLETQYF.

V is TRBV2 and J is TRBJ1-2; D gene unclear. The CDR3 is 14 residues long. CDR1 is SNHLY and CDR2 is FYNNEI in the germline V gene. V lost 6 bases to trimming and J lost 3 bases, with 14 bases between them. DNA for the CDR3: TGTGCCAGCAGATACAGCGAGGGCTACTATGGCTACACCTTC. Amino acid sequence: CASRYSEGYYGYTF. Full variable domain (missing parts from reference TRBV2 and TRBJ1-2): EPEVTQTPSHQVTQMGQEVILRCVPISNHLYFYWYRQILGQKVEFLVSFYNNEISEKSEIFDDQFSVERPDGSNFTLKIRSTKLEDSAMYFCASRYSEGYYGYTFGSGTRLTVV.

This clonotype was counted many times. V gene TRBV5-1 combines with J gene TRBJ1-2; no clear D. The CDR3 totals 13 residues. Trimming removed 2 bases from V and 7 bases from J, with 12 bases in between. Germline-derived CDR1 and CDR2 are SGHRS and YFSETQ. The CDR3 nucleotides are TGCGCCAGCAGCTTCGACAACCTTCTTGGCTACACCTTC. Its protein is CASSFDNLLGYTF.

This clonotype was seen at least ten times. The chain links TRBV27 to TRBJ1-4, with D perhaps matching TRBD1 (5 bases). The germline gives CDR1 MNHEY, CDR2 SMNVEV (reference sequence). Trimming cost V 3 bases and J 12 bases, with 20 bases left between them. The CDR3 is made up of 15 amino acids. The CDR3 here is CASSFGGPEGKELFF. DNA of the CDR3: TGTGCCAGCAGTTTCGGGGGACCCGAAGGAAAGGAACTGTTTTTT.

This clonotype was detected ten times or more. V gene TRBV7-2 combines with J gene TRBJ1-3; D possibly corresponds to TRBD1 (5 bases). Germline V gene sequence: CDR1 SGHTA, CDR2 FQGNSA. The CDR3 consists of 15 residues. The V gene lost 0 bases and the J gene lost 0 bases, with 6 bases spanning the gap. The CDR3 DNA reads as TGTGCCAGCAGCTTAGCGACAGCCTCTGGAAACACCATATATTTT. As protein: CASSLATASGNTIYF.

This clonotype has at least ten counts. The chain couples TRBV28 to TRBJ1-1; TRBD1 agrees at 7 bases. The germline V gene encodes CDR1 MDHEN and CDR2 SYDVKM. The CDR3 runs 14 residues. Trimming took 8 bases from V and 0 from J; bases not matched to a gene: 6. CDR3: CASQEGAMNTEAFF. CDR3 nucleotide sequence: TGTGCCAGCCAAGAGGGGGCGATGAACACTGAAGCTTTCTTT. Drawing the rest from reference TRBV28 and TRBJ1-1, the complete variable domain is DVKVTQSSRYLVKRTGEKVFLECVQDMDHENMFWYRQDPGLGLRLIYFSYDVKMKEKGDIPEGYSVSREKKERFSLILESASTNQTSMYLCASQEGAMNTEAFFGQGTRLTVV.

This clonotype has just a few counts. The chain links TRBV7-9 to TRBJ2-1; D may be TRBD2 (5 bases). This CDR3 has 15 amino acids. Between the trimmed V and J ends, which lost 5 bases and 0 bases, there was a span of 11 bases. Germline CDR1 and CDR2: SEHNR and FQNEAQ (reference sequence). For the CDR3, the DNA is TGTGCCAGCAGCCCGGACTTAAGCTCCTACAATGAGCAGTTCTTC. Its protein product is CASSPDLSSYNEQFF.

This clonotype was observed many times. The V gene is TRBV7-2, the J gene TRBJ1-1; no definite D call. Germline loops: CDR1 SGHTA, CDR2 FQGNSA. The CDR3 consists of 14 residues. V was trimmed by 0 bases and J by 1 base, leaving 6 bases between them. This CDR3 is CASSLAWENTEAFF. CDR3 nucleotides: TGTGCCAGCAGCTTAGCGTGGGAGAACACTGAAGCTTTCTTT.

This clonotype was counted many times. This CDR3 is CASISGTGGTDTQYF. DNA of the CDR3: TGTGCCAGCATATCCGGGACAGGGGGCACAGATACGCAGTATTTT. V is TRBV7-8 and J is TRBJ2-3; TRBD1 agrees at 10 bases. The V gene end was trimmed by 7 bases and the J gene end by 1 base; junction bases not matched to a gene: 5. CDR3 length: 15 residues. Germline lookup yields CDR1 SGHVS and CDR2 FQNEAQ.

This clonotype was seen many times. The rearrangement joins TRBV20-1 to TRBJ1-2, with a possible D match to TRBD1 (5 bases). V lost 0 bases and J 8 bases, leaving 16 bases between the germline ends. Germline V gene data show CDR1 as DFQATT and CDR2 as SNEGSKA (reference sequence). The CDR3 contains 14 residues. CDR3 sequence (DNA): TGCAGTGCTAGAGATCTGGAGGGGCGTTGGGGCTACACCTTC. This encodes CSARDLEGRWGYTF.

This clonotype was recorded many times. The chain joins TRBV4-2 to TRBJ2-1; D unclear. The CDR3 sequence is 11 residues long. V lost 4 bases to trimming and J lost 8 bases, with 6 bases between them. Germline V gene lookup returns CDR1 LGHNA and CDR2 YNFKEQ. CDR3 amino acids: CASSPEDEQFF. The CDR3 region has the DNA TGTGCCAGCAGCCCCGAGGATGAGCAGTTCTTC.

This clonotype was detected ten times or more. The J gene is TRBJ2-1, the V gene TRBV7-2, with unresolved D. CDR3 length equals 15 residues. V shed 5 bases and J shed 0 bases, with 11 bases lying between them. Germline-derived CDR1 and CDR2 are SGHTA and FQGNSA. DNA of the CDR3: TGTGCCAGCAGCCCTGCTAGGAGCTCCTACAATGAGCAGTTCTTC. Amino acids: CASSPARSSYNEQFF. Filled out from reference TRBV7-2 and TRBJ2-1, the complete variable domain reads GAGVSQSPSNKVTEKGKDVELRCDPISGHTALYWYRQSLGQGLEFLIYFQGNSAPDKSGLPSDRFSAERTGGSVSTLTIQRTQQEDSAVYLCASSPARSSYNEQFFGPGTRLTVL.

This clonotype was seen more than once but under ten times. This may be a read error, as it is one base from a much larger clone. V usage is TRBV7-9 and J usage is TRBJ1-1; TRBD1 is a possible D gene (5 bases). Germline values: CDR1 SEHNR, CDR2 FQNEAQ (reference sequence). This CDR3 comprises 14 residues. The CDR3 spells CVTDGGLENTEAFF. CDR3 sequence (DNA): TGTGTCACTGACGGGGGGTTGGAGAACACTGAAGCTTTCTTT.

This clonotype was seen repeatedly, ten times or more. This CDR3 reads CASLHSSGAETEAFF. The CDR3 DNA follows: TGTGCCAGCCTCCACAGCTCGGGGGCAGAGACTGAAGCTTTCTTT. The rearrangement links TRBV12-3 or TRBV12-4 to TRBJ1-1, with D perhaps matching TRBD1 (6 bases). There are 15 residues in the CDR3. Trimming shortened V by 8 bases and J by 5 bases, and 21 bases separated the two germline ends.

This clonotype was found many times. The V gene is TRBV6-5, the J gene TRBJ1-4, with D possibly matching TRBD1 (5 bases). CDR1 is MNHEY and CDR2 is SVGAGI in the germline V gene. With 10 bases removed from V and 5 bases from J, the gap between germline ends came to 20 bases. The CDR3 covers 15 residues. CDR3 amino acids: CATKDPGTGNEKLFF. The CDR3 DNA sequence: TGTGCCACTAAAGATCCGGGAACAGGCAATGAAAAACTGTTTTTT.

This clonotype was picked up many times. The chain couples TRBV5-1 to TRBJ2-7; TRBD1 matches 7 bases. V lost 3 bases and J lost 2; bases outside the gene matches: 5. This CDR3 spans 14 amino acids. Per the germline V gene, CDR1 is SGHRS and CDR2 is YFSETQ. In DNA form, the CDR3 reads TGCGCCAGCAGCTCGGGACAGCCACCCTACGAGCAGTACTTC. Translating gives CASSSGQPPYEQYF.

This clonotype was detected many times. The V gene is TRBV12-3 or TRBV12-4, the J gene TRBJ1-6; 7 positions agree with TRBD1. V shed 3 bases, J shed 9 bases, and the junction held 5 bases outside the gene matches. The CDR3 has 14 residues. CDR3 coding DNA: TGTGCCAGCAGTTTCGGGAGGGGGCGTTCACCCCTCCACTTT. Translation gives CASSFGRGRSPLHF.

This clonotype was seen repeatedly, ten times or more. This chain joins TRBV11-1 and TRBJ1-1; 10 bases align to TRBD1. This CDR3 comprises 14 residues. Germline V gene data show CDR1 as SGHAT and CDR2 as FQDESV (reference sequence). V lost 5 bases and J lost 6; bases outside the gene matches: 6. CDR3 sequence (DNA): TGTGCCAGCAGCCCCCGGACAGGGGGACCTGAAGCTTTCTTT. Translated, it gives CASSPRTGGPEAFF.

At least ten counts were recorded for this clonotype. The chain combines TRBV5-6 with TRBJ2-3, with D possibly matching TRBD2 (5 bases). Trimming left V 0 bases short and J 6 bases short, with 8 bases between. The CDR3 length is 13 residues. Germline V gives CDR1 SGHDT, CDR2 YYEEEE. The CDR3 region has the DNA TGTGCCAGCAGCTTGGCCTCGGGGGATACGCAGTATTTT. The encoded protein is CASSLASGDTQYF.

This clonotype was counted at least ten times. This chain connects TRBV4-2 to TRBJ2-2; TRBD2 matches 11 bases. The V segment lost 3 bases and the J segment 6 bases; nucleotides outside the gene matches: 9. The germline gives CDR1 LGHNA, CDR2 YNFKEQ. The CDR3 is made up of 17 amino acids. Here the CDR3 DNA reads TGTGCCAGCAGCCACGTGACTAGCGGGATAATGGCCGGGGAGCTGTTTTTT. It encodes CASSHVTSGIMAGELFF.

This clonotype was counted at least ten times. The chain is built from TRBV15 and TRBJ2-5; D might be TRBD2 (6 bases). This CDR3 contains 14 residues. Germline V CDR1 and CDR2: LNHNV, YYDKDF (reference sequence). V was pared by 4 bases and J by 7 bases, with 16 bases between. The CDR3 reads CATSIPGNGGTQYF. As DNA, the CDR3 is TGTGCCACCAGCATTCCCGGGAACGGGGGGACCCAGTACTTC.

The table lists this clonotype with many counts. V and J are TRBV5-1 and TRBJ2-7; D tentatively fits TRBD1 or TRBD2 (5 bases each). Germline V gives CDR1 SGHRS, CDR2 YFSETQ. This CDR3 is 18 amino acids long. Trimming left V 1 base short and J 3 bases short, with 23 bases between. The DNA for the CDR3 is TGCGCCAGCAGCTTGAAGGGAAAGACAGCAAGGAGGTTCTACGAGCAGTACGTC. Its translation is CASSLKGKTARRFYEQYV.